These T cell receptor beta chains were read from a single sample in a study of cytomegalovirus exposure and HLA in healthy donors. Here immunoSEQ multiplex PCR was the method, and the copy in TCRdb shows in-frame clones only, minus some. The sample includes 95,000 to 150,000 clones, approximately 80% seen only once; the top ten take about a tenth. Sequences were obtained from PBMCs. These receptors came from a man younger than 45 in good health and CMV-seropositive. Both conserved end residues are trimmed from each CDR3.

v_gene: TRBV5-1; j_gene: TRBJ2-3; CDR3aa: ASRTSGSTDTQY
v_gene: TRBV6-6; j_gene: TRBJ1-2; CDR3aa: ASSPDSLGGYT
v_gene: TRBV4-1; j_gene: TRBJ2-2; CDR3aa: ASSRNLHKPGELF
v_gene: TRBV18; j_gene: TRBJ2-7; CDR3aa: ASSEGVKGEQY
v_gene: TRBV27; j_gene: TRBJ2-7; CDR3aa: ASSRSGGFLYEQY
v_gene: TRBV27; j_gene: TRBJ2-5; CDR3aa: ASSPRLAGGETQY
v_gene: TRBV29-1; j_gene: TRBJ2-7; CDR3aa: SVGKAGTYEQY
v_gene: TRBV6-1; j_gene: TRBJ1-5; CDR3aa: ASRDREGWGQH
v_gene: TRBV7-9; j_gene: TRBJ2-1; CDR3aa: ASSLQSGYYNEQF
v_gene: TRBV9; j_gene: TRBJ1-2; CDR3aa: ASSVGGRTYGYT
v_gene: TRBV5-1; j_gene: TRBJ2-3; CDR3aa: ASSLAGPGGGLDTQY
v_gene: TRBV7-2; j_gene: TRBJ2-2; CDR3aa: ASSLARGGPNTGELF
v_gene: TRBV7-9; j_gene: TRBJ2-1; CDR3aa: ASRLDRDHNEQF
v_gene: TRBV28; j_gene: TRBJ2-3; CDR3aa: ASTGTGPTDTQY
v_gene: TRBV2; j_gene: TRBJ1-4; CDR3aa: ASSPREKLF
v_gene: TRBV6-5; j_gene: TRBJ2-1; CDR3aa: ASSLPIGYYNEQF
v_gene: TRBV4-3; j_gene: TRBJ1-1; CDR3aa: ASSRSYNTEAF
v_gene: TRBV19; j_gene: TRBJ2-2; CDR3aa: ASSIGGWSGELF
v_gene: TRBV4-3; j_gene: TRBJ2-7; CDR3aa: ASSQGQGIDPYEQY
v_gene: TRBV6-5; j_gene: TRBJ1-3; CDR3aa: ASSYGQGNTIY
v_gene: TRBV2; j_gene: TRBJ2-6; CDR3aa: ASSERWGSGPSGANVLT
v_gene: TRBV5-4; j_gene: TRBJ2-1; CDR3aa: ASSLGLSNEQF
v_gene: TRBV4-3; j_gene: TRBJ2-1; CDR3aa: ASSQKGSGSLNEQF
v_gene: TRBV7-2; j_gene: TRBJ1-3; CDR3aa: ASSPRRQTGAGNTIY
v_gene: TRBV2; j_gene: TRBJ1-1; CDR3aa: ASSGTPDRMSTEAF
v_gene: TRBV27; j_gene: TRBJ2-7; CDR3aa: ASSLSYDREYEQY
v_gene: TRBV4-3; j_gene: TRBJ2-1; CDR3aa: ASSQEGDSLLGRWYNEQF
v_gene: TRBV5-6; j_gene: TRBJ2-3; CDR3aa: ASSWDSHTTDTQY
v_gene: TRBV27; j_gene: TRBJ2-1; CDR3aa: ASRGTSGRAYNEQF
v_gene: TRBV7-9; j_gene: TRBJ1-2; CDR3aa: ASSLVTGMANYGYT
v_gene: TRBV9; j_gene: TRBJ2-1; CDR3aa: ASSVGASGRDEQF
v_gene: TRBV7-8; j_gene: TRBJ2-7; CDR3aa: ASSLTGGLGEQY
v_gene: TRBV7-3; j_gene: TRBJ1-1; CDR3aa: ASSLGRNTEAF
v_gene: TRBV7-7; j_gene: TRBJ2-7; CDR3aa: ASSFGKGDAYEQY
v_gene: TRBV11-3; j_gene: TRBJ2-2; CDR3aa: ASSPRSGRALDTGELF
v_gene: TRBV5-6; j_gene: TRBJ2-1; CDR3aa: ASSTSGLYNEQF
v_gene: TRBV27; j_gene: TRBJ2-7; CDR3aa: ASSSGGSVYEQY
v_gene: TRBV2; j_gene: TRBJ2-5; CDR3aa: ASAVTGGGSVETQY
v_gene: TRBV4-2; j_gene: TRBJ1-4; CDR3aa: ASSQGENEKLF
v_gene: TRBV27; j_gene: TRBJ2-1; CDR3aa: ASSPLGYSGEQF
v_gene: TRBV11-2; j_gene: TRBJ2-7; CDR3aa: ASSQQGVYEQY
v_gene: TRBV30; j_gene: TRBJ2-3; CDR3aa: AWRTGPDNTDTQY
v_gene: TRBV7-2; j_gene: TRBJ1-5; CDR3aa: ASSQEAVDQPQH
v_gene: TRBV27; j_gene: TRBJ2-7; CDR3aa: ASSLDGSGYEQY
v_gene: TRBV13; j_gene: TRBJ2-7; CDR3aa: ASSFRDRPYEQY
v_gene: TRBV5-1; j_gene: TRBJ2-6; CDR3aa: ASSLAGTEDWYGANVLT
v_gene: TRBV6-5; j_gene: TRBJ2-2; CDR3aa: ASSYSAGTGELF
v_gene: TRBV7-9; j_gene: TRBJ2-3; CDR3aa: ASRSVLAGPTDTQY